These 32 T cell receptor beta chains were sequenced from one sample in a study of T cells after somatic rescue of genetic block. TCRdb's copy holds only in-frame clones and misses some; the assay was immunoSEQ multiplex PCR. The sample lists about 68,000 clones; under 95% were seen once. The sample consisted of peripheral blood mononuclear cells (PBMCs). These receptors all come from a man aged 35 to 55.

V and J are TRBV6-1 and TRBJ2-2, with 9 bases fitting TRBD1. Per the germline V gene, CDR1 is MNHNS and CDR2 is SASEGT. V gave up 2 bases and J gave up 9 bases; unmatched junction bases: 10. CDR3 length: 16 amino acids. Here the CDR3 DNA reads TGTGCCAGCAGTGAACCGGGACAGGGACTCGTCAGGGAGCTGTTTTTT. It yields the protein CASSEPGQGLVRELFF.

V gene TRBV9 combines with J gene TRBJ2-7; D is undetermined. CDR3 size: 14 residues. CDR1 and CDR2 (germline): SGDLS, YYNGEE. V was clipped by 1 base and J by 2 bases, with 10 bases between them. The CDR3: CASSVSDGAYEQYF. CDR3 DNA sequence: TGTGCCAGCAGCGTATCGGACGGAGCCTACGAGCAGTACTTC.

V gene TRBV5-4 combines with J gene TRBJ2-3, with TRBD2 identical over 12 bases. Germline V gene sequence: CDR1 SGHNT, CDR2 YYREEE (reference sequence). V was clipped by 6 bases and J by 3 bases; unmatched bases: 14. The CDR3 extends over 18 amino acids. The DNA of the CDR3 is TGTGCCAGCACCATGGGAAGGCCTAGCGGGGGGGCAACAGATACGCAGTATTTT. Translated, it gives CASTMGRPSGGATDTQYF.

The V gene is TRBV27, the J gene TRBJ1-4, with 7 bases lining up with TRBD1. Trimming took 0 bases from V and 6 from J; bases not matched to a gene: 19. CDR1 is MNHEY and CDR2 is SMNVEV in the germline V gene (reference sequence). This CDR3 contains 20 residues. This chain's CDR3 is CASSLSGTDRYGVGDEKLFF. CDR3 DNA: TGTGCCAGCAGTTTATCTGGTACGGACAGGTACGGGGTTGGAGATGAAAAACTGTTTTTT.

The rearrangement joins TRBV21-1 to TRBJ1-4; the tabulated D call, TRBD1, remains unverified against the DNA. TRBV21-1 is an annotated pseudogene. This CDR3 has 18 amino acids. In DNA, the CDR3 is TGTGCCAGCACCGTCCGGCGACAGGGGGTCCCAACTAATGAAAAACTGTTTTTT. Residues: CASTVRRQGVPTNEKLFF.

This clone was seen just once. The V and J genes are TRBV18 and TRBJ1-1; the D gene is possibly TRBD1 (5 bases). The length of the CDR3 is 15 residues. Trimming removed 3 bases from V and 3 bases from J, with 14 bases in between. CDR1 is KGHSH, CDR2 LQKENI, per germline. CDR3 protein: CASSPYGALDTEAFF. CDR3 nucleotides: TGTGCCAGCTCACCTTACGGGGCGCTGGACACTGAAGCTTTCTTT.

The gene calls are TRBV28 and TRBJ1-5, with D unresolved. The CDR3 has 12 residues. V dropped 3 bases and J dropped 6 bases, with 6 bases sitting between them. Germline-derived CDR1 and CDR2 are MDHEN and SYDVKM. The chain's CDR3 is CASSLASQPQHF. The DNA of the CDR3 is TGTGCCAGCAGTTTGGCGTCTCAGCCCCAGCATTTT.

The chain uses TRBV2 and TRBJ2-5, with unresolved D. The CDR3 totals 13 residues. V was trimmed by 6 bases and J by 3 bases, leaving 11 bases between them. Germline V gives CDR1 SNHLY, CDR2 FYNNEI. The CDR3 nucleotides read TGTGCCAGCAGGGGCCCGGAAAAAGAGACCCAGTACTTC. Protein: CASRGPEKETQYF.

The rearrangement links TRBV14 to TRBJ1-1, with D perhaps matching TRBD1 (6 bases). The ends were cut back, 4 bases at V and 7 bases at J, with 13 bases in the middle. This CDR3 has 13 amino acids. CDR1 and CDR2 (germline): SGHDN, FVKESK. CDR3 sequence (DNA): TGTGCCAGCAGCCCGCGGGACACTTTTGAAGCTTTCTTT. This codes for CASSPRDTFEAFF. Complete variable domain (other parts from reference TRBV14 and TRBJ1-1): EAGVTQFPSHSVIEKGQTVTLRCDPISGHDNLYWYRRVMGKEIKFLLHFVKESKQDESGMPNNRFLAERTGGTYSTLKVQPAELEDSGVYFCASSPRDTFEAFFGQGTRLTVV.

The V call is TRBV7-3, the J call TRBJ2-3; D not resolved. Germline-derived CDR1 and CDR2 are SGHTA and FQGTGA. V was trimmed by 2 bases and J by 10 bases, leaving 7 bases between them. This CDR3 has 11 residues. The CDR3 coding sequence is TGTGCCAGCAGCTTACCACATCCGCAGTATTTT. It is translated as CASSLPHPQYF.

Here the CDR3 reads CASSLGGGGADTQYF. DNA of the CDR3: TGTGCCAGCAGCTTAGGTGGAGGCGGGGCAGATACGCAGTATTTT. V gene TRBV7-6 combines with J gene TRBJ2-3; weak D call: TRBD2 (6 bases). Germline loops: CDR1 SGHVS, CDR2 FNYEAQ. This CDR3 has 15 residues. With 1 base removed from V and 4 bases from J, the gap between germline ends came to 12 bases.

The chain is built from TRBV6-1 and TRBJ2-6, with TRBD2 as a possible D gene (5 bases). This CDR3 has 15 amino acids. V lost 7 bases and J 0 bases, leaving 10 bases between the germline ends. Germline CDR1 is MNHNS and CDR2 is SASEGT. CDR3 DNA: TGTGCCAGCATCCTAGGAGGCTCTGGGGCCAACGTCCTGACTTTC. Protein product: CASILGGSGANVLTF.

This sequence joins TRBV19 and TRBJ1-5; no firm D call. The CDR3 has 10 residues. Germline values: CDR1 LNHDA, CDR2 SQIVND (reference sequence). V lost 7 bases, J lost 7 bases, and 5 bases lay in between. CDR3 coding DNA: TGTGCCAGTAATGGCCAGCCCCAGCATTTT. Amino acid sequence: CASNGQPQHF. Complete variable domain (other parts from reference TRBV19 and TRBJ1-5): DGGITQSPKYLFRKEGQNVTLSCEQNLNHDAMYWYRQDPGQGLRLIYYSQIVNDFQKGDIAEGYSVSREKKESFPLTVTSAQKNPTAFYLCASNGQPQHFGDGTRLSIL.

This chain links TRBV4-1 with TRBJ2-2; D perhaps matches TRBD2 (5 bases). In germline, CDR1 is MGHRA, CDR2 YSYEKL. Trimming pared 5 bases from V and 7 bases from J, leaving 14 bases between. The length of the CDR3 is 14 residues. CDR3 coding DNA: TGCGCCAGCAGCGGACGCGTAGCGATCGGGGAGCTGTTTTTT. Translating gives CASSGRVAIGELFF.

The CDR3 loop is CAISERVREGSPLHF. CDR3 DNA sequence: TGTGCCATCAGTGAACGGGTCAGGGAAGGTTCACCCCTCCACTTT. This sequence joins TRBV10-3 and TRBJ1-6; tentatively, D is TRBD1 (5 bases). The V gene's germline CDR1 is ENHRY and CDR2 SYGVKD. This CDR3 spans 15 amino acids. V lost 3 bases, J lost 9 bases, and 15 bases lay in between.

The chain is built from TRBV7-8 and TRBJ2-1; D ambiguous. Trimming pared 0 bases from V and 8 bases from J, leaving 8 bases between. CDR3 length equals 13 residues. The germline V gene has CDR1 SGHVS and CDR2 FQNEAQ. In nucleotides, the CDR3 is TGTGCCAGCAGCTTAGCGTTGTTTGATGAGCAGTTCTTC. Its protein is CASSLALFDEQFF.

This rearrangement joins TRBV7-8 to TRBJ1-5; no reliable D call. Looked up from germline, CDR1 is SGHVS and CDR2 is FQNEAQ. The CDR3 loop spans 17 amino acids. Trimming left V 1 base short and J 0 bases short, with 13 bases between. The CDR3, as DNA: TGTGCCAGCAGCTTAGAAGTTAGAGGGTATAGCAATCAGCCCCAGCATTTT. Its translation is CASSLEVRGYSNQPQHF.

J is TRBJ2-7 and V is TRBV9, with D perhaps matching TRBD1 or TRBD2 (6 bases each). V lost 0 bases and J 3 bases, leaving 13 bases between the germline ends. CDR1 SGDLS and CDR2 YYNGEE come from the germline V gene. There are 15 residues in the CDR3. The CDR3: CASSVGGDTFYEQYF. The CDR3 bases are TGTGCCAGCAGCGTAGGGGGGGACACCTTCTACGAGCAGTACTTC.

This rearrangement joins TRBV19 to TRBJ2-1; 8 nucleotides agree with TRBD2. Germline-derived CDR1 and CDR2 are LNHDA and SQIVND (reference sequence). V dropped 0 bases and J dropped 2; count of bases not matched to a gene: 6. The CDR3 length is 17 residues. CDR3 sequence: CASSIDEREFTYNEQFF. The CDR3 nucleotides are TGTGCCAGTAGTATAGATGAGCGGGAGTTCACCTACAATGAGCAGTTCTTC.

V gene TRBV4-1 combines with J gene TRBJ1-6; 7 bases agree with TRBD1. Germline loops: CDR1 MGHRA, CDR2 YSYEKL. The CDR3 totals 18 residues. J lost 0 bases, V lost 3 bases, and 8 bases had no gene match. CDR3 nucleotide sequence: TGCGCCAGCAGCCAGGTGGACAGGACCCGCTCCTATAATTCACCCCTCCACTTT. This sequence encodes CASSQVDRTRSYNSPLHF.

The rearrangement uses TRBV11-3 and TRBJ2-2, with 7 bases fitting TRBD2. The CDR3 covers 16 residues. Trimming cost V 5 bases and J 5 bases; bases outside gene matches: 11. The germline V gene has CDR1 SGHNT and CDR2 YENEEA. DNA for the CDR3: TGTGCCAGCAGCCTCCGGGGAGCGGGGTTTACCGGGGAGCTGTTTTTT. This gives the protein CASSLRGAGFTGELFF.

This chain's CDR3 is CASSLGGGQETQYF. For the CDR3, the DNA is TGCGCCAGCAGCTTGGGAGGAGGCCAAGAGACCCAGTACTTC. V and J are TRBV5-1 and TRBJ2-5; the D gene is possibly TRBD2 (5 bases). V was trimmed by 0 bases and J by 1 base, leaving 7 bases between them. The germline V gene encodes CDR1 SGHRS and CDR2 YFSETQ. The CDR3 has 14 amino acids.

This rearrangement joins TRBV7-9 to TRBJ2-5; 11 bases fit TRBD2. V gave up 4 bases and J gave up 2 bases; unmatched junction bases: 9. This CDR3 has 17 amino acids. Germline V gene lookup returns CDR1 SEHNR and CDR2 FQNEAQ (reference sequence). The DNA for the CDR3 is TGTGCCAGCAGCTATAGCGGGAGGGTAATAAGTCAAGAGACCCAGTACTTC. Amino acid sequence: CASSYSGRVISQETQYF.

In DNA form, the CDR3 reads TGTGCCAGCACCCTAGGACAAGGGGGGGACTATGGCTACACCTTC. This encodes CASTLGQGGDYGYTF. J is TRBJ1-2 and V is TRBV5-4, with a possible D match to TRBD1 (6 bases). V lost 6 bases, J lost 3 bases, and 18 bases lay in between. CDR3 length: 15 residues. Per the germline V gene, CDR1 is SGHNT and CDR2 is YYREEE (reference sequence).

V is TRBV19 and J is TRBJ1-3; a possible D gene is TRBD1 (6 bases). The CDR3 sequence is 14 residues long. Per the germline V gene, CDR1 is LNHDA and CDR2 is SQIVND (reference sequence). Trimming stripped 3 bases from V and 3 bases from J, with 9 bases between. The CDR3 spells CASSISGVGNTIYF. As DNA, the CDR3 is TGTGCCAGTAGTATCTCAGGGGTTGGAAACACCATATATTTT.

The count of this clone is one. The V and J genes are TRBV11-2 and TRBJ2-2; TRBD1 is a possible D gene (5 bases). The V and J ends lost 3 bases and 5 bases respectively, with 16 bases between them. Looked up from germline, CDR1 is SGHAT and CDR2 is FQNNGV. This CDR3 spans 16 amino acids. CDR3 loop: CASSLGPGLGTGELFF. Here the CDR3 DNA reads TGTGCCAGCAGCTTGGGGCCGGGCTTGGGGACCGGGGAGCTGTTTTTT.

The J gene is TRBJ1-5, the V gene TRBV10-2; D is unclear. CDR1 and CDR2 from the germline V gene are WSHSY and SAAADI. CDR3 length equals 12 residues. Trimming shortened V by 7 bases and J by 2 bases, and 6 bases separated the two germline ends. DNA for the CDR3: TGCGCCAGCACTAGCGGCAATCAGCCCCAGCATTTT. Translation gives CASTSGNQPQHF.

The V gene is TRBV7-3, the J gene TRBJ2-3; a weak D match, TRBD1 (5 bases). Between the trimmed V and J ends, which lost 5 bases and 0 bases, there was a span of 15 bases. CDR1 is SGHTA and CDR2 is FQGTGA in the germline V gene. This CDR3 is 16 amino acids long. The CDR3 here is CASSIQGPSSTDTQYF. For the CDR3, the DNA is TGTGCCAGCAGCATCCAGGGCCCTTCTAGCACAGATACGCAGTATTTT. The full variable domain, its missing parts supplied by reference TRBV7-3 and TRBJ2-3, is GAGVSQTPSNKVTEKGKYVELRCDPISGHTALYWYRQSLGQGPEFLIYFQGTGAADDSGLPNDRFFAVRPEGSVSTLKIQRTERGDSAVYLCASSIQGPSSTDTQYFGPGTRLTVL.

J is TRBJ2-5 and V is TRBV10-3, with a tentative D call TRBD1 (6 bases). Trimming took 0 bases from V and 5 from J, leaving 7 bases between them. The CDR3 has 13 residues. Per germline, CDR1 ENHRY and CDR2 SYGVKD. The CDR3, as DNA: TGTGCCATCAGTGAGTCGGGGGCCGAGACCCAGTACTTC. It translates to CAISESGAETQYF.

This chain connects TRBV30 to TRBJ1-4; D might be TRBD1 (6 bases). This CDR3 contains 15 residues. In germline, CDR1 is GTSNPN, CDR2 SVGIG (reference sequence). V lost 1 base to trimming and J lost 7 bases, with 16 bases between them. The CDR3 nucleotides are TGTGCCTGGAGTGCAGGGGTGGGTTGGGGTGAAAAACTGTTTTTT. It is translated as CAWSAGVGWGEKLFF.

This chain uses TRBV28 with TRBJ2-3; possibly TRBD2 for D (6 bases). Germline CDR1 MDHEN, CDR2 SYDVKM. V shed 5 bases and J shed 5 bases, with 32 bases lying between them. This CDR3 comprises 20 residues. Here the CDR3 reads CASSPSPGTASWRGGDTQYF. The CDR3 DNA reads TGTGCCAGCAGTCCAAGCCCCGGGACGGCCTCTTGGCGGGGTGGAGATACGCAGTATTTT. Drawing the rest from reference TRBV28 and TRBJ2-3, the complete variable domain is DVKVTQSSRYLVKRTGEKVFLECVQDMDHENMFWYRQDPGLGLRLIYFSYDVKMKEKGDIPEGYSVSREKKERFSLILESASTNQTSMYLCASSPSPGTASWRGGDTQYFGPGTRLTVL.

In the case of this clone: The identical CDR3 is also encoded by other nucleotide sequences in the sample. The chain recombines TRBV18 with TRBJ1-1, with unresolved D. The CDR3 spans 14 residues. From germline, CDR1 is KGHSH and CDR2 LQKENI. Trimming cost V 0 bases and J 1 base, with 6 bases left between them. The DNA of the CDR3 is TGTGCCAGCTCACCACCCGGCCGGAACACTGAAGCTTTCTTT. This sequence encodes CASSPPGRNTEAFF.